This T cell receptor beta chain was documented in a study of CD8+CD57+ T cells in acquired aplastic anemia. CDR3 and TCR beta VDJ profiling relied on genomic DNA as the template. TCRdb independently ran MiXCR on the reads; one entry per CDR3 protein. The table includes approximately 300,000 distinct CDR3 sequences, roughly 59% detected once. Before being chosen for sequencing, patients had shown CD8+CD57+ cell expansion by flow cytometry. As a group, the patients uniformly had severe acquired aplastic anemia. Germline CDR1 reads DFQATT; CDR2 reads SNEGSKA (reference sequence). This CDR3 region has 13 residues. V shed 2 bases and J shed 6 bases, with 10 bases lying between them.

V gene TRBV20-1 combines with J gene TRBJ1-4; D ambiguous. Material: sorted CD4+, CD8+, or CD8+CD57+ T cells (not recorded which) from PBMCs. The clonotype originates from a human donor with aplastic anemia. Here the CDR3 DNA reads TGCAGTGCTAGAAGGAACGAAGATGAAAAACTGTTTTTT. This encodes CSARRNEDEKLFF.